The clone carrying this T cell receptor beta chain was found a few times. The CDR3 contains 19 residues. V dropped 2 bases and J dropped 10; count of bases not matched to a gene: 20. Germline V gene lookup returns CDR1 SEHNR and CDR2 FQNEAQ (reference sequence). In the study's own analysis: Amplifying reference gene primers gave estimates of nucleated cell counts. Profiling relied on immunoSEQ multiplex PCR, and the TCRdb table lists in-frame clones only, not all of them. Clone size and V and J calls were adopted from that table, with D and trimming inferred from the DNA. Counted here are over 150,000 clones, roughly 80% occurring once; the ten biggest clones make up around 3.5%. The data are from a study of blood T cell repertoires in COVID-19. Overall study context: Collection of acute and convalescent COVID-19 samples took place in the United States, Italy and Spain. In each case, the material was cDNA or gDNA derived from T cells, B-cell-depleted T cells, or PBMCs.

The sequence came from an elderly woman with acute or convalescent COVID-19. The chain uses TRBV7-9 and TRBJ2-1; 10 nucleotides match TRBD2. Sequencing was performed on peripheral blood. The CDR3 bases are TGTGCCAGCAGCTTAACCCCGTTTAGTCTAGCGGGAGACCAGCCGGAGCAGTTCTTC. This gives the protein CASSLTPFSLAGDQPEQFF. The entire variable domain, with the rest obtained from reference TRBV7-9 and TRBJ2-1, is as follows: DTGVSQNPRHKITKRGQNVTFRCDPISEHNRLYWYRQTLGQGPEFLTYFQNEAQLEKSRLLSDRFSAERPKGSFSTLEIQRTEQGDSAMYLCASSLTPFSLAGDQPEQFFGPGTRLTVL.